This T cell receptor (beta chain) is drawn from a study of shared clonotypes between healthy human individuals. Original analysis: Sequence data from immunoSEQ were junction-only and lacked quality scores; consequently, filtering differed. Sequenced by immunoSEQ multiplex PCR; TCRdb stores in-frame clones only, minus some. V, J and clone size derive from that table, while D and trimming were established from the DNA sequence. The sample has around 980,000 clones; around 78% are singletons. Recent vaccinations or acute infections were absent in the healthy HIV-negative adult donors. Both subsets, CD45RA+ naive and CD45RA-negative memory, were split from the CD4+ cells. Findings and limits, study-wide: Rarefaction showed sorted-subset sequencing was incomplete despite large depth.

This clone was picked up one time. Its antigen is still unknown. The germline gives CDR1 LGHNA, CDR2 YSLEER. The trim removed 4 bases at V and 1 base at J, leaving 8 bases unmatched. The CDR3 consists of 17 residues. The chain recombines TRBV4-3 with TRBJ2-3; 10 nucleotides match TRBD2. This clonotype was obtained from a man aged 18-30 years in good health. Some clones in this sample may be carry-over from other donors' samples. The sample was memory CD4+ T cells from PBMCs. Subset denoted: CD45RA-negative fraction. The CDR3: CASSPLVAGGRTDTQYF. The CDR3 coding sequence is TGCGCCAGCAGCCCCCTTGTAGCGGGAGGTCGCACAGATACGCAGTATTTT.